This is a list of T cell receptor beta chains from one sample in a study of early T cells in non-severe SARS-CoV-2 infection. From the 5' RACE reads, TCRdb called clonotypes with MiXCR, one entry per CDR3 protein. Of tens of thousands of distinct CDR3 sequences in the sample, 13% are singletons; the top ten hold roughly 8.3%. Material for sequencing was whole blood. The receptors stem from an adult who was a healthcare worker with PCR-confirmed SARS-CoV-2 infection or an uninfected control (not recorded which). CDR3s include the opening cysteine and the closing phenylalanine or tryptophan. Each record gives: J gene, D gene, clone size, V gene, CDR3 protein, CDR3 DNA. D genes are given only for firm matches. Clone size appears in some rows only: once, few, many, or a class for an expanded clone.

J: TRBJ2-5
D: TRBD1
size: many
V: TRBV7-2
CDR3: CASSLGTGGGQETQYF
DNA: TGTGCCAGCAGCCTCGGGACAGGGGGTGGGCAAGAGACCCAGTACTTC

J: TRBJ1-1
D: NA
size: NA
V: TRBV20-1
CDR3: CSAPVLTGAEAFF
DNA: TGCAGTGCACCTGTCTTGACCGGGGCTGAAGCTTTCTTT

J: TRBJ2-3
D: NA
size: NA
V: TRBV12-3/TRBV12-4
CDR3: CASRTASGGTDTQYF
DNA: TGTGCCAGCAGGACTGCATCGGGGGGCACAGATACGCAGTATTTT

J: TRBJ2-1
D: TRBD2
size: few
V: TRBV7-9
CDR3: CASSLMGLAGGNEQFF
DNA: TGTGCCAGCAGCCTAATGGGACTAGCGGGCGGCAATGAGCAGTTCTTC

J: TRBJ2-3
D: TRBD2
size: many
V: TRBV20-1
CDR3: CSAAGLAGEGVPDTQYF
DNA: TGCAGTGCTGCGGGACTAGCGGGAGAGGGGGTCCCCGATACGCAGTATTTT

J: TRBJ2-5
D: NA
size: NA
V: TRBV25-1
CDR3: CASSRVGQETQYF
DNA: TGTGCCAGCAGTCGGGTCGGGCAAGAGACCCAGTACTTC

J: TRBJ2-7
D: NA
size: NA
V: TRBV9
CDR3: CASSPHPTGAELAYEQYF
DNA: TGTGCCAGCAGCCCCCACCCGACGGGGGCAGAGCTCGCCTACGAGCAGTACTTC

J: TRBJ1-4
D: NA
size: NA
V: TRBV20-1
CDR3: CSAHRENEKLFF
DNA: TGCAGTGCTCACCGGGAGAATGAAAAACTGTTTTTT

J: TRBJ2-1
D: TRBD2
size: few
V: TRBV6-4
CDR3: CASSEGLAGGPGEQFF
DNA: TGTGCCAGCAGTGAGGGACTAGCGGGAGGGCCTGGTGAGCAGTTCTTC

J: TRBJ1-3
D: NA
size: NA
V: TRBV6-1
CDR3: CASSEMWTSVSGNTIYF
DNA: TGTGCCAGCAGTGAAATGTGGACATCGGTCTCTGGAAACACCATATATTTT

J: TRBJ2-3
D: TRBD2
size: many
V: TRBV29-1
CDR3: CSALSGRLRDTQYF
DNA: TGCAGCGCCCTAAGCGGGAGGTTGAGAGATACGCAGTATTTT

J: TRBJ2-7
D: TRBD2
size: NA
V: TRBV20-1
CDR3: CSAVPSGSGEQYF
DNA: TGCAGTGCGGTCCCTAGCGGGAGTGGCGAGCAGTACTTC

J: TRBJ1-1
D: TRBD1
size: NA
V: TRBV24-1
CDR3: CATSRTGGGEAFF
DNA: TGTGCCACCAGTCGGACAGGGGGAGGTGAAGCTTTCTTT

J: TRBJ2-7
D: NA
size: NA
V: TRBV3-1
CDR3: CASSQDPFWEQYF
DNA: TGTGCCAGCAGCCAAGACCCGTTCTGGGAGCAGTACTTC

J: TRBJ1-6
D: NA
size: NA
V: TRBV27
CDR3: CASSSGTTPLHF
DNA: TGTGCCAGCAGTTCCGGGACAACACCCCTCCACTTT

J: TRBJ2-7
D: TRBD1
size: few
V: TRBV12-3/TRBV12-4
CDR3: CASSRTGGDYEQYF
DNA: TGTGCCAGCAGTAGGACAGGGGGTGACTACGAGCAGTACTTC

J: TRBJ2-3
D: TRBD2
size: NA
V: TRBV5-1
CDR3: CASSLELAGTDTQYF
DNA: TGCGCCAGCAGCTTGGAGCTAGCGGGAACAGATACGCAGTATTTT

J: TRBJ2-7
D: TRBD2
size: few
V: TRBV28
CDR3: CASSRGVAGYEQYF
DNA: TGTGCCAGCAGTCGGGGGGTGGCGGGCTACGAGCAGTACTTC

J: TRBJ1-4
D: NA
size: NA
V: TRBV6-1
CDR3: CASRSGTGLNEKLFF
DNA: TGTGCCAGCAGGTCAGGCACAGGGCTTAATGAAAAACTGTTTTTT

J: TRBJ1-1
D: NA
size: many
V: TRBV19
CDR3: CASSSRAAMNTEAFF
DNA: TGTGCCAGTAGTTCCCGGGCCGCCATGAACACTGAAGCTTTCTTT

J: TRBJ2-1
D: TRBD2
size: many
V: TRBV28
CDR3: CASGGGLAGREQFF
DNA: TGTGCCAGCGGGGGGGGACTAGCGGGACGCGAGCAGTTCTTC

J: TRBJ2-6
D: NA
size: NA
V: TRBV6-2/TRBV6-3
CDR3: CASRAGGQSGANVLTF
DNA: TGTGCCAGCCGAGCCGGAGGTCAATCTGGGGCCAACGTCCTGACTTTC

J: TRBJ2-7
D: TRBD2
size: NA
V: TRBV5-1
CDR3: CASSLSLAGDEQYF
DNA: TGCGCCAGCAGCTTGTCTCTAGCGGGAGACGAGCAGTACTTC

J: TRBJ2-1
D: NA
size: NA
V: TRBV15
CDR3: CATSSTLGEGEQFF
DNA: TGTGCCACCAGCAGCACGCTCGGAGAGGGTGAGCAGTTCTTC

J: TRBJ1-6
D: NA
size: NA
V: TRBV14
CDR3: CASSQVRGSTGSPLHF
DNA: TGTGCCAGCAGCCAAGTAAGGGGGTCAACGGGTTCACCCCTCCACTTT

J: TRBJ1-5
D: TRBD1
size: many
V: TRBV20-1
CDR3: CSARKGAGQPQHF
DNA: TGCAGTGCTAGGAAGGGGGCTGGTCAGCCCCAGCATTTT

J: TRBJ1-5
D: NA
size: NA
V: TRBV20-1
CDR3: CSARRDSGNQPQHF
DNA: TGCAGTGCTAGACGGGATTCCGGCAATCAGCCCCAGCATTTT

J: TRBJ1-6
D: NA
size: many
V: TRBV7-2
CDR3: CASTPGGRGPAGSPLHF
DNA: TGTGCCAGCACCCCCGGTGGGAGGGGCCCGGCCGGCTCACCCCTCCACTTT

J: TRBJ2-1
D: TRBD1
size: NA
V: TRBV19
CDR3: CASSLQGAVNEQFF
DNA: TGTGCCAGTAGCCTACAGGGGGCGGTCAATGAGCAGTTCTTC

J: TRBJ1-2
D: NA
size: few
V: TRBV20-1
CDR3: CSAREANYGYTF
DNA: TGCAGTGCTAGAGAGGCGAACTATGGCTACACCTTC

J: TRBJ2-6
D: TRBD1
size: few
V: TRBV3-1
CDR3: CASSPRQGLSGANVLTF
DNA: TGTGCCAGCAGCCCCCGACAGGGGCTCTCTGGGGCCAACGTCCTGACTTTC

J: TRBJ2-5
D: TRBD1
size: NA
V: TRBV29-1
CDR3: CSVKAGGPETQYF
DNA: TGCAGCGTTAAGGCAGGGGGCCCAGAGACCCAGTACTTC

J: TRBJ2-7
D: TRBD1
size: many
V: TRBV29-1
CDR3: CSATGQTSYEQYF
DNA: TGCAGCGCCACGGGACAGACCTCCTACGAGCAGTACTTC

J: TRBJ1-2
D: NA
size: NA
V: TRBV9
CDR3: CASSAQYGYTF
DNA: TGTGCCAGCAGCGCCCAGTATGGCTACACCTTC

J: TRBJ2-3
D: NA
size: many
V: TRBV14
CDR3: CASSQEAGLRTDTQYF
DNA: TGTGCCAGCAGCCAAGAAGCGGGCCTCCGCACAGATACGCAGTATTTT

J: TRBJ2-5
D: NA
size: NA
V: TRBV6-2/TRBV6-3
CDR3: CASSYSRETQYF
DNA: TGTGCCAGCAGTTACAGTCGGGAGACCCAGTACTTC

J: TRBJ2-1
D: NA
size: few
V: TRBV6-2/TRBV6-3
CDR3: CASSYSGQGNEQFF
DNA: TGTGCCAGCAGTTACTCGGGGCAGGGCAATGAGCAGTTCTTC

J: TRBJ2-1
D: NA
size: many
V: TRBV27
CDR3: CASSLGREQFF
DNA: TGTGCCAGCAGTTTAGGGCGGGAGCAGTTCTTC

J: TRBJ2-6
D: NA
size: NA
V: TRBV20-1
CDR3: CSARKAGSSGANVLTF
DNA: TGCAGTGCTAGGAAAGCGGGCAGCTCTGGGGCCAACGTCCTGACTTTC

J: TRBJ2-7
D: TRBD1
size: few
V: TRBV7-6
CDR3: CASSPRTQGVDEQYF
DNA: TGTGCCAGCAGCCCGAGGACACAGGGGGTGGACGAGCAGTACTTC

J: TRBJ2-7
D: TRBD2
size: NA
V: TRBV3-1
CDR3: CASSQALAGYYEQYF
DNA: TGTGCCAGCAGCCAAGCACTAGCGGGCTACTACGAGCAGTACTTC

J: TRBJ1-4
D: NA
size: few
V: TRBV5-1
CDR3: CASRKGLTVDYNEKLFF
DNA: TGCGCCAGCCGAAAGGGACTTACGGTCGACTATAATGAAAAACTGTTTTTT

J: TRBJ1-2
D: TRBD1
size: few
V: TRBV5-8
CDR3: CASSPQDRNYGYTF
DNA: TGTGCCAGCAGCCCTCAGGACAGGAACTATGGCTACACCTTC

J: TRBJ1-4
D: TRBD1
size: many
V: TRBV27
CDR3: CASNDRGPDEKLFF
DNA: TGTGCCAGCAACGACAGGGGTCCTGACGAAAAACTGTTTTTT

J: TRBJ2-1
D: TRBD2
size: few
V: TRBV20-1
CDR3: CSAAGTSGHQISYNEQFF
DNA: TGCAGTGCTGCCGGGACTAGCGGTCATCAGATCTCCTACAATGAGCAGTTCTTC

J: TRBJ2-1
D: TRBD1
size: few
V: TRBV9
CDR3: CASSVGGTGRNEQFF
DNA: TGTGCCAGCAGCGTAGGGGGGACAGGGCGGAATGAGCAGTTCTTC

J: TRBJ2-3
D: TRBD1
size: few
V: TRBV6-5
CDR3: CASSTLGQYTDTQYF
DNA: TGTGCCAGCAGTACCTTGGGACAGTACACAGATACGCAGTATTTT

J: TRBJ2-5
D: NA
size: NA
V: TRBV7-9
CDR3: CASSLDGGDGETQYF
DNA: TGTGCCAGCAGCTTAGATGGGGGAGATGGAGAGACCCAGTACTTC

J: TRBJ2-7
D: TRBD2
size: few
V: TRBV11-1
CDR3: CASSLTTSGAYEQYF
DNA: TGTGCCAGCAGCCTGACGACTAGCGGAGCTTACGAGCAGTACTTC

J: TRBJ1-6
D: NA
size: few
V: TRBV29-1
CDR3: CSVEGNNNRLHF
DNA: TGCAGCGTTGAAGGGAATAATAACCGCCTCCACTTT

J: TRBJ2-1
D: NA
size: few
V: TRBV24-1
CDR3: CATRGLKYNEQFF
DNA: TGTGCCACCAGAGGACTCAAATACAATGAGCAGTTCTTC

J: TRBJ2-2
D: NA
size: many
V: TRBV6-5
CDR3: CASHRRTGELFF
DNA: TGTGCCAGCCACAGGAGAACCGGGGAGCTGTTTTTT

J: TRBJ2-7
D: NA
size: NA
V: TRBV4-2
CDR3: CASSQASGAGEQYF
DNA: TGTGCCAGCAGCCAGGCGTCGGGAGCCGGCGAGCAGTACTTC

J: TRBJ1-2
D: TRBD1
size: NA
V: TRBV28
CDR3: CATSVVTGGYGYTF
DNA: TGTGCCACCTCGGTGGTAACAGGGGGCTATGGCTACACCTTC

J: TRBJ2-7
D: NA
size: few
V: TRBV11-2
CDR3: CASSFRPLQAVGGEQYF
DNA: TGTGCCAGCAGCTTTCGACCCCTCCAGGCGGTTGGTGGCGAGCAGTACTTC

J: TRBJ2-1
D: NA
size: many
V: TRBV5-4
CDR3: CASSLERVSSYNEQFF
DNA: TGTGCCAGCAGCTTGGAGCGGGTGAGCTCCTACAATGAGCAGTTCTTC

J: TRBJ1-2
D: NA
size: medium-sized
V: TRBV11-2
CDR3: CASIKGSGIANYGYTF
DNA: TGTGCCAGCATCAAAGGTTCGGGTATAGCTAACTATGGCTACACCTTC